This T cell receptor beta chain came from a study of cytomegalovirus exposure and HLA in healthy donors. The CDR3 has 14 residues. The V end was cut by 3 bases, the J end by 5 bases, with 11 bases between. CDR1 SGHNT and CDR2 YYREEE come from the germline V gene (reference sequence). Primers included in the PCR were 60 Vbeta and 13 Jbeta primers. Data came from immunoSEQ multiplex PCR; TCRdb stores just in-frame clones and leaves some out. The sample has roughly 200,000 clones, 80% to 90% seen once. This clone was seen only a few times. Its antigen is unknown. Study-level points and caveats: The sole available immune exposure information was CMV serostatus. V- and J-gene trimming of TCR beta was linked (in a later analysis) to a missense DCLRE1C variant. Cytomegalovirus association was assigned to about 150 TCR beta chains.

Sequences were obtained from PBMCs. This sequence was found in a man aged 25 to 40 in good health and CMV-seronegative. The V gene is TRBV5-4, the J gene TRBJ2-2, with D perhaps matching TRBD2 (5 bases). Written as DNA, the CDR3 is TGTGCCAGCAGCTCATTGTCGGGGACCGGGGAGCTGTTTTTT. Amino acids: CASSSLSGTGELFF.